The clone carrying this T cell receptor beta chain was seen more than once but under ten times. The antigen remains unidentified. The germline gene is not matched at one end of the junction; a read error may be the cause. In nominal health when sampled, donors likely had unrecorded immune exposures nonetheless. A multiplex PCR was run with 60 Vbeta primers and 13 Jbeta primers. TCRdb's copy holds only in-frame clones and misses some; the assay was immunoSEQ multiplex PCR. This table holds around 130,000 clones, over 70% found once. This entry is derived from a study of cytomegalovirus exposure and HLA in healthy donors. General observations from the study: A previous analysis found most TCR beta V segments productive roughly 87% or roughly 30% of the time. When the data were analyzed later, several of the most significant clusters appeared to be linked to common viral pathogens. Later analysis suggested most CMV-associated TCR beta chains were HLA-restricted.

What was sequenced was PBMCs. This sequence was found in a woman aged 18-29 years in good health and CMV-seronegative.

The CDR3 reads CASTLIGTAHEQYF. The CDR3 DNA sequence: TGTGCCAGCACCTTGATCGGGACAGCTCACGAGCAGTACTTC. The chain combines TRBV5-6 with TRBJ2-7; 7 bases line up with TRBD1. Looked up from germline, CDR1 is SGHDT and CDR2 is YYEEEE. This CDR3 contains 14 residues.